This T cell receptor (beta chain) was sequenced for a study of OX40 agonist ivuxolimab in advanced cancers. Across the whole study: Partial responses occurred in Three dose-escalation patients, one with hepatocellular carcinoma and two with cutaneous melanoma. The study, taken as a whole, reports: Certain nonresponders additionally had low normalized T-cell clonal expansion.

The method was immunoSEQ multiplex PCR; TCRdb's version includes in-frame clones alone and lacks a portion of them. Among about 65,000 clones listed, roughly 80% were seen once. About this clone: Its antigen is still unknown.

This CDR3 has 16 amino acids. V gave up 4 bases and J gave up 8 bases; unmatched junction bases: 7. Germline V gives CDR1 SGHRS, CDR2 YFSETQ. Autoimmune disease history or systemic immunosuppression was exclusionary. The clonotype was recovered from an adult with an advanced solid tumor such as melanoma, head and neck, liver or kidney cancer. This rearrangement joins TRBV5-1 to TRBJ2-2; TRBD2 aligns across 14 bases. The specimen was CD4+ or CD8+ T cells sorted from blood, collected in a trial of the OX40 agonist ivuxolimab. The CDR3 protein is CASSPTSGRALGELFF. The CDR3 coding sequence is TGCGCCAGCAGCCCGACTAGCGGGAGGGCCCTGGGGGAGCTGTTTTTT.